Listed below are T cell receptor beta chains from one sample, sequenced in a study of T-cell reconstitution after alpha-beta-depleted transplantation in children. MiXCR, run by TCRdb on the PCR reads, gives a single entry per CDR3 protein. Of 450,000 to 600,000 distinct CDR3 sequences listed, 18% are singletons. The source material was PBMCs from the stem cell graft donor, sampled from the stem cell graft. Every receptor here comes from a human donor who donated a stem cell graft to a child with acute lymphoblastic leukemia. The CDR3 runs from the conserved cysteine through the conserved F or W. A D gene is named only where the DNA matches it firmly. The listing skips clone size in some rows; elsewhere it reads once, few, many or a size class.

J,V,D,size,DNA,CDR3
TRBJ1-1,TRBV30,.,.,TGTGCCTGGAGTCGCAAAACGAACACTGAAGCTTTCTTT,CAWSRKTNTEAFF
TRBJ2-3,TRBV12-3/TRBV12-4,TRBD2,few,TGTGCCAGCAGGATGGGACTAGCGGGAGTGGAGACAGATACGCAGTATTTT,CASRMGLAGVETDTQYF
TRBJ1-5,TRBV12-3/TRBV12-4,.,many,TGTGCCAGCACCACAGGGTCTCAGCCCCAGCATTTT,CASTTGSQPQHF
TRBJ2-1,TRBV10-3,TRBD2,few,TGTGCCATCTCTCGACTAGCGGAAGACAATGAGCAGTTCTTC,CAISRLAEDNEQFF
TRBJ2-1,TRBV7-9,TRBD2,few,TGTGCCAGCAGCTTAGTCGTTCTAGCGGGGAATGGTGAGCAGTTCTTC,CASSLVVLAGNGEQFF
TRBJ1-2,TRBV18,TRBD1,few,TGTGCCAGCTCACCACTACAGGGGGCGGAAGCTAACTATGGCTACACCTTC,CASSPLQGAEANYGYTF
TRBJ1-2,TRBV20-1,.,.,TGCAGTGCTGACAGGCCCCAAGACGGCTATGGCTACACCTTC,CSADRPQDGYGYTF
TRBJ1-1,TRBV10-2,TRBD1,.,TGCGCCAGCAGTGAGTCGGGGACAGGGACTACTGAAGCTTTCTTT,CASSESGTGTTEAFF
TRBJ2-1,TRBV7-8,.,.,TGTGCCAGCAGCTCTTGGAGGGCCTGGTCCTACAATGAGCAGTTCTTC,CASSSWRAWSYNEQFF
TRBJ1-4,TRBV15,.,.,TGTGCCACCAGCAGGGACCACAGGGCAACTAATGAAAAACTGTTTTTT,CATSRDHRATNEKLFF
TRBJ2-5,TRBV7-9,TRBD2,.,TGTGCCAGCAGCTTAGATGAACTAGCGATTTACGAGACCCAGTACTTC,CASSLDELAIYETQYF
TRBJ2-1,TRBV7-9,TRBD2,.,TGTGCCAGCAGCACGCTACTAGCGGGAGCGGTGGATGAGCAGTTCTTC,CASSTLLAGAVDEQFF
TRBJ2-2,TRBV9,.,.,TGTGCCAGCAGCGCAGTCCAGGTCACCGGGGAGCTGTTTTTT,CASSAVQVTGELFF
TRBJ2-2,TRBV12-3/TRBV12-4,.,few,TGTGCCAGCAGCGGATCAGGGTACATCGGGGAGCTGTTTTTT,CASSGSGYIGELFF
TRBJ1-6,TRBV20-1,.,few,TGCAGTGCTAGAGTGGGGAAGGCTTCACCCCTCCACTTT,CSARVGKASPLHF
TRBJ2-7,TRBV5-1,TRBD2,many,TGCGCCAGCGCGGCGGGGGGCTACTCCTACGAGCAGTACTTC,CASAAGGYSYEQYF
TRBJ2-7,TRBV4-1,TRBD2,.,TGCGCCAGCAGCCAGGGACTAGCGGGAGAGCAGTACTTC,CASSQGLAGEQYF
TRBJ1-2,TRBV6-1,.,.,TGTGCCAGCACTACGGCTGGGACACCCCAGGACTCGAACTATGGCTACACCTTC,CASTTAGTPQDSNYGYTF
TRBJ2-1,TRBV3-1,TRBD2,.,TGTGCCAGCAGCCCCGGACTAGCGGATTTGAGCTCCTACAATGAGCAGTTCTTC,CASSPGLADLSSYNEQFF
TRBJ2-7,TRBV20-1,.,.,TGCAGTGCACGGAGACAGGCCACCTACGAGCAGTACTTC,CSARRQATYEQYF
TRBJ1-4,TRBV29-1,.,.,TGCAGCGTTGAAGATCCGGTCAGCAGGATGGAAAAACTGTTTTTT,CSVEDPVSRMEKLFF
TRBJ2-7,TRBV27,.,many,TGCGCCAGCAGCTTATGGGGATCCTACGAGCAGTACTTC,CASSLWGSYEQYF
TRBJ2-2,TRBV4-1,.,many,TGCGCCAGCAGCCAAGAAGAAGGGGTGGTGACTAGGAACACCGGGGAGCTGTTTTTT,CASSQEEGVVTRNTGELFF
TRBJ2-3,TRBV7-3,.,.,TGTGCCAGCAGCACGACAGGGACTAGCACAGATACGCAGTATTTT,CASSTTGTSTDTQYF
TRBJ2-2,TRBV21-1,.,few,TGTGCCAGCAGAAGGGGAACCGGGGAGCTGTTTTTT,CASRRGTGELFF
TRBJ2-2,TRBV6-4,TRBD2,.,TGTGCCAGCTCCTCAGGGCGGGAGTCTGGGGAGCTGTTTTTT,CASSSGRESGELFF
TRBJ2-4,TRBV12-3/TRBV12-4,.,.,TGTGCCAGCAGTTTAGCCCTGGGGGCCCCCAAAAACATTCAGTACTTC,CASSLALGAPKNIQYF
TRBJ1-1,TRBV30,.,few,TGTGCCTGGATGGGAGGGTTGGCTGAAGCTTTCTTT,CAWMGGLAEAFF
TRBJ2-3,TRBV15,.,few,TGTGCCACCAGCAGAGTGACAGATACGCAGTATTTT,CATSRVTDTQYF
TRBJ1-5,TRBV27,.,.,TGTGCCAGCAGTTTACTACCAACTCAGCCCCAGCATTTT,CASSLLPTQPQHF
TRBJ1-2,TRBV7-9,.,few,TGTGCCAGCAGCTTAGAGAGCGGCTATGGCTACACCTTC,CASSLESGYGYTF
TRBJ2-1,TRBV5-5,.,.,TGTGCCAGCAGCCCGCCCGAGGGCAGCAACAATGAGCAGTTCTTC,CASSPPEGSNNEQFF
TRBJ2-7,TRBV5-1,.,few,TGCGCCAGCAGCTTCGGGACGGTGAGCTCCTACGAGCAGTACTTC,CASSFGTVSSYEQYF
TRBJ1-6,TRBV27,TRBD1,few,TGTGCCAGCAGCCGAGACAGGGAAGGTTCACCCCTCCACTTT,CASSRDREGSPLHF
TRBJ1-1,TRBV7-9,TRBD1,.,TGTGCCAGCAGCCATGGGACAGGACCAAGCATGAACACTGAAGCTTTCTTT,CASSHGTGPSMNTEAFF
TRBJ2-7,TRBV3-1,.,.,TGTGCCAGCAGCCAACACGGAGGGGAAACCTACGAGCAGTACTTC,CASSQHGGETYEQYF
TRBJ2-1,TRBV9,TRBD2,.,TGTGCCAGCAGCCCCGGGGGGGAGGCTCTCAATGAGCAGTTCTTC,CASSPGGEALNEQFF
TRBJ1-1,TRBV20-1,.,.,TGCAGTGCTCGGCAGGGAAGCTCCGCTGAAGCTTTCTTT,CSARQGSSAEAFF
TRBJ2-1,TRBV29-1,.,.,TGCAGCGTTGCTCCGCTTAGTCCCCTCAATGAGCAGTTCTTC,CSVAPLSPLNEQFF
TRBJ2-1,TRBV6-5,.,.,TGTGCCAGCAGTTGGGGAGTGCCCTACAATGAGCAGTTCTTC,CASSWGVPYNEQFF
TRBJ2-7,TRBV7-9,TRBD1,.,TGTGCCAGCAGCTCAACAGGGGTTCTGTACTTC,CASSSTGVLYF
TRBJ1-2,TRBV6-5,.,few,TGTGCCAGCACCGGGAGTGGGGGCTACACCTTC,CASTGSGGYTF
TRBJ1-1,TRBV5-1,.,few,TGCGCCAGCAGCTTCCAGGGGACTCTCACTGAAGCTTTCTTT,CASSFQGTLTEAFF
TRBJ2-7,TRBV5-1,TRBD2,.,TGCGCCAGCAGCTTGGGGGGACTAGCGGTCCACGAGCAGTACTTC,CASSLGGLAVHEQYF
TRBJ1-5,TRBV10-3,TRBD1,.,TGTGCCATCAGTCCACGACAGGGGGATCAGCCCCAGCATTTT,CAISPRQGDQPQHF
TRBJ2-1,TRBV12-3/TRBV12-4,.,.,TGTGCCAGCAGTCCCAGGGTAGGTGAGCAGTTCTTC,CASSPRVGEQFF
TRBJ2-1,TRBV12-5,TRBD2,.,TGTGCTAGTGGTCTAGCGGGAGGTCGCAATGAGCAGTTCTTC,CASGLAGGRNEQFF
TRBJ2-1,TRBV3-1,.,.,TGTGCCAGCAGCCCCAATCCAGGCTACAATGAGCAGTTCTTC,CASSPNPGYNEQFF
TRBJ2-1,TRBV27,TRBD2,.,TGTGCCAGCAGTTTAGGATTAGGACTAGCATATGAGCAGTTCTTC,CASSLGLGLAYEQFF
TRBJ2-7,TRBV29-1,.,.,TGCAGCGTCCAAGCGCTTGCCGGGAACGAGCAGTACTTC,CSVQALAGNEQYF
TRBJ2-2,TRBV12-3/TRBV12-4,.,.,TGTGCCAGCAGTACACACGGGACTTACAACACCGGGGAGCTGTTTTTT,CASSTHGTYNTGELFF
TRBJ2-1,TRBV20-1,TRBD1,few,TGCAGTGCTACCCTAGGGGGCCCAGGGCAGTTCTTC,CSATLGGPGQFF